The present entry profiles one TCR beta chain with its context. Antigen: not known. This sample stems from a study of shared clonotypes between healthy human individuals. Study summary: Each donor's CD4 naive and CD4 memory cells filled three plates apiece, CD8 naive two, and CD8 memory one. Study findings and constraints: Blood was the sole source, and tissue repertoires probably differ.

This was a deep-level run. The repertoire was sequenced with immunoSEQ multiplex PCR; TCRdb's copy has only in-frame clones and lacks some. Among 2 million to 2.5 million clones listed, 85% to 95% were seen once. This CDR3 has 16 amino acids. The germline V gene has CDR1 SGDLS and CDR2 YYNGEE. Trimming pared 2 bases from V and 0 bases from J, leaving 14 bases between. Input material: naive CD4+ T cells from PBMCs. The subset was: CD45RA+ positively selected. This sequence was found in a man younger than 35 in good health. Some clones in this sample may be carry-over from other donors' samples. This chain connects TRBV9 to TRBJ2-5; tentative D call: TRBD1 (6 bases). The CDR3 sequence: CASSVTQGDYQETQYF. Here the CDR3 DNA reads TGTGCCAGCAGCGTTACACAGGGTGACTACCAAGAGACCCAGTACTTC.